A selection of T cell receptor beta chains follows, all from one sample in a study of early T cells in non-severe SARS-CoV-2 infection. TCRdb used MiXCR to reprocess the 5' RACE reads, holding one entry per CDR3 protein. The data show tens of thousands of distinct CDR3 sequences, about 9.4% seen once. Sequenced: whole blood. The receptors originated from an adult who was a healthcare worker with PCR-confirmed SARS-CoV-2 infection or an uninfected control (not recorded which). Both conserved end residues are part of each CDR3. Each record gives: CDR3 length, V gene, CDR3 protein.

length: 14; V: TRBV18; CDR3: CASSTNRDGNEQFF
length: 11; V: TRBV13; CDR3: CASSSLPTQYF
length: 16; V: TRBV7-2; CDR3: CASSLASGSNYNEQFF
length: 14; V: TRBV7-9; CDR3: CASSPLTGENEQFF
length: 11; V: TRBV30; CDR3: CAWSPIVEAFF
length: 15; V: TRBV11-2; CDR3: CASSLERSIRPEAFF
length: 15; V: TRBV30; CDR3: CAWTRLAHRNNEQFF
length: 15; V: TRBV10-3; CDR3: CAISDPGGAYNEQFF
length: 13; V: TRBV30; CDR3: CAWSPGVGNEQFF
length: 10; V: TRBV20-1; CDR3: CSASTGALHF
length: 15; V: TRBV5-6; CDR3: CASSLGLPSTDTQYF
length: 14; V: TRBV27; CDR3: CASSYKRGRSEAFF
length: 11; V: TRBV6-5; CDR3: CASGGRGELFF
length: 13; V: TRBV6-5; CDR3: CASSRRENQPQHF
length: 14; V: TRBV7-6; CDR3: CASGNLAGLNEQFF
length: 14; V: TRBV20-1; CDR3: CSARGLAGDGEQFF
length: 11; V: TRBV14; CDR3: CASSQNQVEYF
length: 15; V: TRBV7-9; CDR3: CASSSRDRSSYEQYF
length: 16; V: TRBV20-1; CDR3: CSARQGGIGSNQPQHF
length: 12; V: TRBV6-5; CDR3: CASSRTGDEQYF
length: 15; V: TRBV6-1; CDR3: CASSEFSGGGDTQYF
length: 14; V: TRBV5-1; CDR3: CASSWGQMNTEAFF
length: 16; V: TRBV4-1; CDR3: CASSQGRTSGSYEQYF
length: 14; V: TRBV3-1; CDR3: CASSQTGGVEEQYF
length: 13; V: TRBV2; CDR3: CASSVQPTYGYTF
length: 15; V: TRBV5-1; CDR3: CASSLEATGRTEAFF
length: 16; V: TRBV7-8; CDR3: CASSFSSAGNTGELFF
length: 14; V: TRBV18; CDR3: CASSPPGSTDTQYF
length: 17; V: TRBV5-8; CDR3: CASNTRGAGRKPGEQYF